These 15 T cell receptor beta chains share one sample of origin, sequenced in a study of CD8 T cells in Susac syndrome. Random-hexamer reverse transcription was applied to roughly 0.5 to 1 ug RNA. TCRdb reprocessed the immunoSEQ multiplex PCR reads with MiXCR, giving one entry per CDR3 protein. The sample contains approximately 210,000 distinct CDR3 sequences, about 94% of which appear only once. Material: CD4+ T cells from PBMCs. Receptors originate from a human donor with Susac syndrome.

This chain joins TRBV20-1 and TRBJ2-7; 13 positions match TRBD2. Germline trimming cut 5 bases from V and 0 bases from J; bases unmatched to any gene: 7. CDR1 and CDR2 (germline): DFQATT, SNEGSKA (reference sequence). The CDR3 runs 16 residues. Written as DNA, the CDR3 is TGCAGTGCTGACGTAGGACTAGCGGGGGTCTCCTACGAGCAGTACTTC. It specifies CSADVGLAGVSYEQYF.

This chain uses TRBV20-1 with TRBJ1-2; tentative D call: TRBD1 (5 bases). Trimming shortened V by 6 bases and J by 4 bases, and 24 bases separated the two germline ends. This CDR3 comprises 16 residues. Germline CDR1 reads DFQATT; CDR2 reads SNEGSKA (reference sequence). CDR3 sequence: CSATRGVSTGGYGYTF. CDR3 bases: TGCAGTGCAACTAGGGGCGTATCTACAGGAGGCTATGGCTACACCTTC.

The V gene is TRBV5-1, the J gene TRBJ1-2; 8 bases are shared with TRBD1. With 4 bases clipped from V and 3 bases from J, the junction kept 8 bases outside the gene matches. The CDR3 extends over 15 amino acids. Germline values: CDR1 SGHRS, CDR2 YFSETQ. The CDR3, as DNA: TGCGCCAGCAGCCTTGACAGGGGTGGGGACTATGGCTACACCTTC. It is translated as CASSLDRGGDYGYTF.

The chain is built from TRBV12-3 or TRBV12-4 and TRBJ2-7; unclear D gene. Trimming took off 1 base at V and 3 bases at J, with 7 bases between the two ends. This CDR3 is 13 amino acids long. The CDR3 spells CASSLDADYEQYF. The CDR3 DNA reads as TGTGCCAGCAGTTTAGACGCGGACTACGAGCAGTACTTC.

The DNA of the CDR3 is TGCGCCAGCAGCTTACCAGGGGGGGGCGAGCAGTACTTC. Translated, it gives CASSLPGGGEQYF. V usage is TRBV5-1 and J usage is TRBJ2-7, with D perhaps given as TRBD1 or TRBD2 (7 bases each). The V and J ends lost 2 bases and 6 bases respectively, with 12 bases between them. The CDR3 sequence is 13 residues long. Germline V CDR1 and CDR2: SGHRS, YFSETQ.

The rearrangement uses TRBV15 and TRBJ1-1; D might be TRBD1 (5 bases). The V end lost 4 bases, the J end lost 2 bases, and 11 bases lay between the germline ends. Germline CDR1 LNHNV, CDR2 YYDKDF (reference sequence). The CDR3 length is 14 residues. CDR3 sequence reads: CATSIRQLNTEAFF. CDR3 in DNA: TGTGCCACCAGCATCCGACAGCTCAACACTGAAGCTTTCTTT.

The chain couples TRBV12-3 or TRBV12-4 to TRBJ2-3, with D possibly TRBD2 on 7 matching bases. CDR3 length equals 16 residues. Trimming removed 6 bases from V and 5 bases from J, with 21 bases in between. The CDR3 protein is CASSTSGGLPGDTQYF. For the CDR3, the DNA is TGTGCCAGCAGCACCTCCGGGGGGCTCCCAGGAGATACGCAGTATTTT.

V is TRBV20-1 and J is TRBJ1-4; perhaps TRBD1 as D (5 bases). Germline assignment: CDR1 DFQATT and CDR2 SNEGSKA (reference sequence). The CDR3 is 13 amino acids. Between the trimmed V and J ends, which lost 2 bases and 8 bases, there was a span of 12 bases. The CDR3 DNA reads TGCAGTGCTAGAAAGGGGAAGGGGGAAAAACTGTTTTTT. It translates to CSARKGKGEKLFF.

This sequence joins TRBV30 and TRBJ2-1; 8 nucleotides agree with TRBD2. The germline CDR1 and CDR2 sequences are GTSNPN and SVGIG (reference sequence). Trimming removed 7 bases from V and 4 bases from J; junction bases left unmatched: 18. This CDR3 is 17 amino acids long. CDR3 residues: CASNPAGDPQPYNEQFF. The CDR3 DNA is TGTGCCTCCAACCCAGCGGGGGACCCACAGCCTTACAATGAGCAGTTCTTC. Supplemented by reference TRBV30 and TRBJ2-1, the full variable domain reads SQTIHQWPATLVQPVGSPLSLECTVEGTSNPNLYWYRQAAGRGLQLLFYSVGIGQISSEVPQNLSASRPQDRQFILSSKKLLLSDSGFYLCASNPAGDPQPYNEQFFGPGTRLTVL.

V and J are TRBV28 and TRBJ2-5; D is undetermined. With 5 bases removed from V and 4 bases from J, the gap between germline ends came to 14 bases. CDR1 and CDR2 from the germline V gene are MDHEN and SYDVKM. The CDR3 sequence is 14 residues long. This chain's CDR3 is CASSTDGEGETQYF. Here the CDR3 DNA reads TGTGCCAGCAGTACCGACGGAGAAGGAGAGACCCAGTACTTC.

About this clonotype: A read error may produce the germline difference seen at one junction end. This chain connects TRBV20-1 to TRBJ1-1; D uncertain. Per germline, CDR1 DFQATT and CDR2 SNEGSKA (reference sequence). CDR3 length: 12 residues. The CDR3 is CSAREGRSETFF. For the CDR3, the DNA is TGCAGTGCTAGAGAGGGGAGGTCTGAAACTTTCTTT.

This clonotype was detected a few times. The chain recombines TRBV29-1 with TRBJ2-4; 8 nucleotides agree with TRBD1. CDR1 is SQVTM, CDR2 ANQGSEA, per germline. With 2 bases clipped from V and 0 bases from J, the junction kept 15 bases outside the gene matches. The CDR3 is 19 amino acids. The CDR3 sequence is CSVERRDRGARLAKNIQYF. CDR3 in DNA: TGCAGCGTTGAACGGCGAGACAGGGGCGCAAGACTAGCCAAAAACATTCAGTACTTC.

The chain carries TRBV11-2 and TRBJ1-1, with D unresolved. The length of the CDR3 is 15 residues. CDR1 is SGHAT, CDR2 FQNNGV, per germline. Trimming stripped 1 base from V and 0 bases from J, with 9 bases between. DNA for the CDR3: TGTGCCAGCAGCTTAGGTCAGCTCATGAACACTGAAGCTTTCTTT. Translation gives CASSLGQLMNTEAFF.

The sample holds a few counts of this clonotype. V and J are TRBV20-1 and TRBJ2-1, with D perhaps matching TRBD1 (5 bases). The CDR3 length is 13 residues. Germline-derived CDR1 and CDR2 are DFQATT and SNEGSKA (reference sequence). Trimming cost V 6 bases and J 4 bases, with 13 bases left between them. Here the CDR3 reads CSALGVTYNEQFF. The CDR3 DNA reads as TGCAGTGCCTTAGGGGTGACGTACAATGAGCAGTTCTTC.

The genes are TRBV30 and TRBJ1-2, with D unclear. V was shortened by 4 bases and J by 5 bases, with 8 bases between the two germline ends. Germline lookup yields CDR1 GTSNPN and CDR2 SVGIG (reference sequence). This CDR3 has 11 residues. The CDR3 protein is CAWTNLYGYTF. The CDR3 region has the DNA TGTGCCTGGACGAACTTATATGGCTACACCTTC.